The 25 T cell receptor beta chains in this list originate from one sample, sequenced in a study of shared clonotypes between healthy human individuals. Assay: immunoSEQ multiplex PCR; the TCRdb copy retains only in-frame clones and omits some. The table shows roughly 2,000,000 clones, with 93% occurring only once. In the naive CD8 group, cells lacked CD45RO and were positively selected for CCR7, so terminally differentiated effector memory CD45RA+ cells were left out. The source material was naive CD8+ T cells from PBMCs. The receptors here all came from a man in his late teens or twenties in good health. Some clones in this sample may be carry-over from other donors' samples.

The rearrangement links TRBV28 to TRBJ2-7; 13 bases map to TRBD2. Germline trimming cut 4 bases from V and 5 bases from J; bases unmatched to any gene: 14. Germline-derived CDR1 and CDR2 are MDHEN and SYDVKM. There are 18 residues in the CDR3. CDR3 sequence reads: CASSSPLLLAGGRNEQYF. CDR3 bases: TGTGCCAGCAGTTCTCCCCTCCTACTAGCGGGAGGGCGAAACGAGCAGTACTTC.

The chain combines TRBV5-4 with TRBJ2-7, with 8 bases identical to TRBD2. V was pared by 1 base and J by 6 bases, with 9 bases of the junction left unmatched. Germline-derived CDR1 and CDR2 are SGHNT and YYREEE (reference sequence). CDR3 length: 15 amino acids. CDR3 sequence reads: CASSLRAGDWIEQYF. The CDR3 DNA follows: TGTGCCAGCAGCTTGAGAGCGGGGGACTGGATCGAGCAGTACTTC.

This chain links TRBV29-1 with TRBJ2-1; no firm D call. V was cut by 6 bases and J by 10 bases, with 13 bases left in between. Germline CDR1 SQVTM, CDR2 ANQGSEA. There are 11 residues in the CDR3. Here the CDR3 DNA reads TGCAGCGTCCTGACGATGGGGGAGCAGTTCTTC. Residues: CSVLTMGEQFF.

This clone was counted a single time. The chain is built from TRBV15 and TRBJ2-2; no clear D. This CDR3 has 16 amino acids. Trimming cost V 0 bases and J 5 bases, with 13 bases left between them. Germline V gene lookup returns CDR1 LNHNV and CDR2 YYDKDF (reference sequence). CDR3 sequence reads: CATSREENSRTGELFF. CDR3 DNA sequence: TGTGCCACCAGCAGAGAAGAGAACAGTAGGACCGGGGAGCTGTTTTTT. The full variable domain, in which reference TRBV15 and TRBJ2-2 provide the parts outside the CDR3, is DAMVIQNPRYQVTQFGKPVTLSCSQTLNHNVMYWYQQKSSQAPKLLFHYYDKDFNNEADTPDNFQSRRPNTSFCFLDIRSPGLGDTAMYLCATSREENSRTGELFFGEGSRLTVL.

This sequence joins TRBV10-2 and TRBJ2-7, with D perhaps given as TRBD1 or TRBD2 (5 bases each). Trimming left V 8 bases short and J 4 bases short, with 12 bases between. The V gene's germline CDR1 is WSHSY and CDR2 SAAADI. CDR3 length equals 12 residues. The CDR3 DNA sequence: TGCGCCAGCTCCGGGACGGTATACGAGCAGTACTTC. It yields the protein CASSGTVYEQYF.

This clone was observed a few times. This chain connects TRBV5-1 to TRBJ1-5, with 9 bases fitting TRBD1. Germline V lookup: CDR1 SGHRS, CDR2 YFSETQ. This CDR3 is built from 15 residues. V lost 4 bases to trimming and J lost 7 bases; unmatched junction nucleotides: 9. CDR3 loop: CASSPGTGNVQPQHF. DNA for the CDR3: TGCGCCAGCAGCCCGGGGACAGGGAACGTACAGCCCCAGCATTTT.

This chain links TRBV2 with TRBJ1-2; tentative D call: TRBD1 (6 bases). Germline CDR1 and CDR2: SNHLY and FYNNEI. The length of the CDR3 is 14 residues. Trimming removed 10 bases from V and 4 bases from J, with 19 bases in between. The CDR3 DNA sequence: TGTGCCATCAGATCGGACAGTGTGGGCTATGGCTACACCTTC. Translation: CAIRSDSVGYGYTF.

With respect to this clone: The sample has other DNA sequences that encode this CDR3 too. This chain links TRBV5-5 with TRBJ1-1; D might be TRBD1 (6 bases). This CDR3 comprises 14 residues. Germline assignment: CDR1 SGHKS and CDR2 YYEKEE (reference sequence). V was shortened by 4 bases and J by 0 bases, with 10 bases between the two germline ends. In DNA form, the CDR3 reads TGTGCCAGCAGCCTGGGACACTTGAACACTGAAGCTTTCTTT. It translates to CASSLGHLNTEAFF.

V usage is TRBV7-9 and J usage is TRBJ1-2, with TRBD1 as a possible D gene (6 bases). Germline V gene data show CDR1 as SEHNR and CDR2 as FQNEAQ (reference sequence). V dropped 0 bases and J dropped 7 bases, with 9 bases sitting between them. The CDR3 extends over 13 amino acids. The CDR3 loop reads CASSLAGGAGYTF. DNA for the CDR3: TGTGCCAGCAGCTTAGCTGGGGGGGCTGGCTACACCTTC.

The chain is built from TRBV6-5 and TRBJ2-5, with D uncertain. The CDR3 consists of 15 residues. V lost 7 bases and J lost 1, with 16 bases in between. CDR1 MNHEY and CDR2 SVGAGI come from the germline V gene. The CDR3, as DNA: TGTGCCAGCAACGAGCTCCGCGGCCCCCAAGAGACCCAGTACTTC. It translates to CASNELRGPQETQYF.

The CDR3 region is CASTRDTYNEQFF. The CDR3 region has the DNA TGTGCCAGCACCAGGGATACATACAATGAGCAGTTCTTC. V is TRBV7-9 and J is TRBJ2-1; possibly TRBD1 for D (5 bases). CDR1 SEHNR and CDR2 FQNEAQ come from the germline V gene (reference sequence). The length of the CDR3 is 13 residues. The germline V and J ends were trimmed by 7 bases and 4 bases, with 11 bases remaining between them. Based on the CDR3 plus reference TRBV7-9 and TRBJ2-1, the full variable domain is DTGVSQNPRHKITKRGQNVTFRCDPISEHNRLYWYRQTLGQGPEFLTYFQNEAQLEKSRLLSDRFSAERPKGSFSTLEIQRTEQGDSAMYLCASTRDTYNEQFFGPGTRLTVL.

V is TRBV28 and J is TRBJ1-5, with no clear D. The germline V gene encodes CDR1 MDHEN and CDR2 SYDVKM. The CDR3 loop spans 13 amino acids. Trimming took 6 bases from V and 2 from J, leaving 8 bases between them. The CDR3 region is CASRRTGNQPQHF. Written as DNA, the CDR3 is TGTGCCAGCAGGAGGACTGGCAATCAGCCCCAGCATTTT.

The chain has TRBV7-6 and TRBJ2-2, with 8 nucleotides matching TRBD1. The CDR3 consists of 15 residues. V lost 9 bases to trimming and J lost 1 base; unmatched junction nucleotides: 7. Germline CDR1 and CDR2: SGHVS and FNYEAQ. CDR3 DNA sequence: TGTGCCAGTCAGTCGGACAGGGTGAACACCGGGGAGCTGTTTTTT. Translating gives CASQSDRVNTGELFF.

The chain has TRBV27 and TRBJ2-2; TRBD1 agrees at 7 bases. The CDR3 is 15 residues long. Germline trimming cut 4 bases from V and 4 bases from J; bases unmatched to any gene: 6. From germline, CDR1 is MNHEY and CDR2 SMNVEV (reference sequence). CDR3 coding DNA: TGTGCCAGCAGTTCCACTACAGGGGTCACCGGGGAGCTGTTTTTT. This sequence encodes CASSSTTGVTGELFF.

For this clone: Other DNA sequences in this specimen translate into the identical CDR3. This chain links TRBV10-3 with TRBJ2-7; D assignment may be TRBD1 or TRBD2 (5 bases each). Between the trimmed V and J ends, which lost 6 bases and 2 bases, there was a span of 11 bases. Germline V CDR1 and CDR2: ENHRY, SYGVKD. The CDR3 loop spans 13 amino acids. Here the CDR3 reads CAIRGDGAYEQYF. The CDR3 region has the DNA TGTGCCATCAGGGGGGACGGTGCCTACGAGCAGTACTTC.

The chain joins TRBV27 to TRBJ2-1; 7 positions agree with TRBD1. From germline, CDR1 is MNHEY and CDR2 SMNVEV (reference sequence). The CDR3 has 17 residues. Germline trimming cut 3 bases from V and 8 bases from J; bases unmatched to any gene: 16. The CDR3 sequence is CASSFLGQVTARHEQFF. DNA for the CDR3: TGTGCCAGCAGTTTCCTCGGACAGGTGACTGCCCGGCATGAGCAGTTCTTC.

The chain carries TRBV15 and TRBJ2-6; D not resolved. V was clipped by 8 bases and J by 0 bases, with 11 bases between them. CDR1 LNHNV and CDR2 YYDKDF come from the germline V gene (reference sequence). The CDR3 is made up of 15 amino acids. CDR3 nucleotide sequence: TGTGCCACCCGAGGACCGACCTCTGGGGCCAACGTCCTGACTTTC. The encoded protein is CATRGPTSGANVLTF.

The CDR3 DNA sequence: TGTGCCACCAAGTGGGGTCGGACGAACGCAGATACGCAGTATTTT. Protein: CATKWGRTNADTQYF. V usage is TRBV15 and J usage is TRBJ2-3; D remains ambiguous. This CDR3 comprises 15 residues. The V gene's germline CDR1 is LNHNV and CDR2 YYDKDF (reference sequence). The V gene lost 7 bases and the J gene lost 4 bases, with 18 bases spanning the gap.

The chain is built from TRBV7-9 and TRBJ2-7, with D unresolved. From germline, CDR1 is SEHNR and CDR2 FQNEAQ (reference sequence). The CDR3 has 15 amino acids. V lost 0 bases and J 6 bases, leaving 15 bases between the germline ends. CDR3: CASSLAGPILAEQYF. The CDR3 bases are TGTGCCAGCAGCTTAGCCGGACCTATACTGGCCGAGCAGTACTTC.

Turning to this clone: Other DNA sequences from this sample encode an identical CDR3 as well. The rearrangement joins TRBV19 to TRBJ2-7; D is undetermined. V lost 3 bases to trimming and J lost 1 base, with 10 bases between them. In germline, CDR1 is LNHDA, CDR2 SQIVND (reference sequence). The CDR3 runs to 14 residues. In nucleotides, the CDR3 is TGTGCCAGTAGTATGAGGACGGATTCCTACGAGCAGTACTTC. It codes for CASSMRTDSYEQYF.

A word on this clone: In the same sample, other DNA sequences code for this CDR3. The chain couples TRBV7-9 to TRBJ2-7; D ambiguous. Germline CDR1 SEHNR, CDR2 FQNEAQ (reference sequence). V lost 0 bases, J lost 4 bases, and 7 bases lay in between. This CDR3 comprises 13 residues. CDR3 protein: CASSLAGAYEQYF. The CDR3 DNA is TGTGCCAGCAGCTTAGCTGGTGCATACGAGCAGTACTTC.

The V and J genes are TRBV27 and TRBJ2-7; D might be TRBD1 (5 bases). CDR1 is MNHEY, CDR2 SMNVEV, per germline (reference sequence). V shed 3 bases and J shed 10 bases, with 13 bases lying between them. There are 12 residues in the CDR3. The CDR3 sequence is CASSFQTARQYF. CDR3 nucleotide sequence: TGTGCCAGCAGTTTTCAGACAGCCAGACAGTACTTC.

The V gene is TRBV10-3, the J gene TRBJ1-5; 10 bases line up with TRBD1. This CDR3 region has 15 residues. Germline assignment: CDR1 ENHRY and CDR2 SYGVKD. J was trimmed by 2 bases and V by 6 bases; bases with no gene match: 4. CDR3 in DNA: TGTGCCATCAGCTCGGGGACAGGGGGCAATCAGCCCCAGCATTTT. Its protein product is CAISSGTGGNQPQHF.

CDR3 sequence: CASSIVAADYEQYF. The CDR3 bases are TGTGCCAGTAGTATAGTAGCGGCCGACTACGAGCAGTACTTC. This rearrangement joins TRBV19 to TRBJ2-7, with a tentative D call TRBD2 (6 bases). In germline, CDR1 is LNHDA, CDR2 SQIVND (reference sequence). The CDR3 consists of 14 residues. Deletions cut 1 base from V and 3 bases from J, with 10 bases between.

The J gene is TRBJ1-2, the V gene TRBV9; TRBD1 is a possible D gene (6 bases). This CDR3 contains 14 residues. From germline, CDR1 is SGDLS and CDR2 YYNGEE. The germline V and J ends were trimmed by 0 bases and 4 bases, with 10 bases remaining between them. CDR3 protein: CASSVGGGTYGYTF. CDR3 bases: TGTGCCAGCAGCGTAGGCGGGGGCACCTATGGCTACACCTTC.